This T cell receptor (beta chain) originates from a study of CD8 T cells in Susac syndrome. Study-wide results and caveats: Clonal expansion did not appear in Susac syndrome CD4+ T cell repertoires. The study recognized that its TCR sequencing and HLA analysis covered a relatively small number of individuals.

CDR3 length equals 16 residues. In germline, CDR1 is SGDLS, CDR2 YYNGEE. The V segment lost 3 bases and the J segment 9 bases; nucleotides outside the gene matches: 11. A quantity of about 0.45 to 1 ug RNA underwent reverse transcription using random hexamers. Across 54 Vbeta and 13 Jbeta, TCR beta CDR3 was amplified with immunoSEQ multiplex PCR. TCRdb reprocessed the immunoSEQ multiplex PCR reads with MiXCR, giving one entry per CDR3 protein. The sample has about 240,000 distinct CDR3 sequences; 90% to 96% are singletons. Turning to this clonotype: Antigen specificity is unknown.

TEMRA cells underwent FACS enrichment and CD8+ and CD4+ T cells underwent negative isolation. The chain employs TRBV9 and TRBJ2-1, with 11 bases fitting TRBD2. This receptor was obtained from a human donor with Susac syndrome. Sample: CD4+ T cells from PBMCs. CDR3 nucleotide sequence: TGTGCCAGCAGCGCCTCGGGACTAGCGGACTGGAGTGAGCAGTTCTTC. It translates to CASSASGLADWSEQFF.